A single sample gave rise to the 26 T cell receptor beta chains below, sequenced in a study of human T cells and chemical hapten exposure. TCRdb ran MiXCR on the RACE reads and lists one entry per CDR3 protein. Among about 350,000 distinct CDR3 sequences listed, about 6% were seen once. As to time point: patch test 2, 6 weeks after DPC sensitization. Treatment in this sample: therapeutic diphenylcyclopropenone sensitization with weekly scalp DPC. The sample consisted of whole blood, taken in connection with sensitization to the hapten diphenylcyclopropenone (DPC). Every receptor here comes from a woman aged 18-29 years with alopecia areata. Some clones in this sample may be carry-over from other donors' samples.

There are many counts of this clonotype. The genes are TRBV7-2 and TRBJ2-3; D gene ambiguous. CDR3 length: 15 amino acids. Looked up from germline, CDR1 is SGHTA and CDR2 is FQGNSA. Between the trimmed V and J ends, which lost 1 base and 2 bases, there was a span of 10 bases. CDR3 in amino acids: CASSLVRSPTDTQYF. CDR3 DNA sequence: TGTGCCAGCAGCTTAGTGCGGTCCCCCACAGATACGCAGTATTTT. The whole variable domain, filled in from reference TRBV7-2 and TRBJ2-3, reads GAGVSQSPSNKVTEKGKDVELRCDPISGHTALYWYRQSLGQGLEFLIYFQGNSAPDKSGLPSDRFSAERTGGSVSTLTIQRTQQEDSAVYLCASSLVRSPTDTQYFGPGTRLTVL.

The J gene is TRBJ2-4, the V gene TRBV29-1, with unresolved D. Trimming removed 2 bases at V and 13 bases at J, with 15 bases between. In germline, CDR1 is SQVTM, CDR2 ANQGSEA. CDR3 length: 12 amino acids. CDR3 amino acids: CSVESGGLGQYF. The CDR3 region has the DNA TGCAGCGTTGAATCAGGCGGCCTGGGGCAGTACTTC.

This clonotype was counted ten times or more. The chain is built from TRBV14 and TRBJ1-2, with D possibly being TRBD1 (6 bases). Germline V gene lookup returns CDR1 SGHDN and CDR2 FVKESK. Trimming stripped 6 bases from V and 4 bases from J, with 12 bases between. The CDR3 is 13 residues long. The CDR3 DNA reads TGTGCCAGCAGTGTCGACAGGACCTATGGCTACACCTTC. Translation: CASSVDRTYGYTF.

This clonotype came up a few times. The V gene is TRBV7-2, the J gene TRBJ2-1; D may correspond to TRBD1 or TRBD2 (5 bases each). The ends were cut back, 8 bases at V and 4 bases at J, with 15 bases in the middle. Germline V gene data show CDR1 as SGHTA and CDR2 as FQGNSA. This CDR3 comprises 14 residues. CDR3 DNA: TGTGCCAGCGGGACCTGGGGCAGTTACAATGAGCAGTTCTTC. It yields the protein CASGTWGSYNEQFF.

This chain links TRBV12-3 or TRBV12-4 with TRBJ1-4; no reliable D call. This CDR3 is 13 amino acids long. V lost 6 bases, J lost 7 bases, and 12 bases lay in between. CDR3 sequence (DNA): TGTGCCAGCAGGAGAGGACGGGTTGAAAAACTGTTTTTT. It codes for CASRRGRVEKLFF.

In this sample, this clonotype turned up many times. The genes are TRBV11-2 and TRBJ1-2; D gene unclear. V was pared by 1 base and J by 6 bases, with 9 bases between. The CDR3 runs 13 residues. Germline CDR1 and CDR2: SGHAT and FQNNGV. The CDR3 DNA reads as TGTGCCAGCAGCTTAGGCGGATTCGATGGCTACACCTTC. This gives the protein CASSLGGFDGYTF.

There are a few counts of this clonotype. The chain joins TRBV5-4 to TRBJ2-2, with D possibly called TRBD1 or TRBD2 (6 bases each). Germline values: CDR1 SGHNT, CDR2 YYREEE (reference sequence). The CDR3 contains 16 residues. The V and J ends lost 4 bases and 4 bases respectively, with 17 bases between them. The CDR3 spells CASSPRGGLGTGELFF. For the CDR3, the DNA is TGTGCCAGCAGCCCAAGAGGGGGGCTAGGCACCGGGGAGCTGTTTTTT.

The table lists this clonotype with many counts. This chain connects TRBV29-1 to TRBJ1-5; D is possibly TRBD1 (5 bases). Trimming pared 4 bases from V and 7 bases from J, leaving 17 bases between. Per germline, CDR1 SQVTM and CDR2 ANQGSEA. The length of the CDR3 is 14 residues. The chain's CDR3 is CSVAGTDRGQPQHF. CDR3 bases: TGCAGCGTTGCGGGGACGGACCGAGGACAGCCCCAGCATTTT.

The chain joins TRBV7-6 to TRBJ2-1; D remains ambiguous. Germline assignment: CDR1 SGHVS and CDR2 FNYEAQ. Deletions cut 5 bases from V and 10 bases from J, with 12 bases between. The CDR3 is made up of 12 amino acids. CDR3 in amino acids: CASSKGVREQFF. CDR3 nucleotides: TGTGCCAGCAGCAAGGGCGTGAGAGAGCAGTTCTTC.

This clonotype was detected many times. The gene calls are TRBV2 and TRBJ2-1, with unresolved D. CDR3 length: 12 residues. V dropped 4 bases and J dropped 3 bases, with 4 bases sitting between them. Germline CDR1 and CDR2: SNHLY and FYNNEI. This chain's CDR3 is CASSGDYNEQFF. The CDR3 bases are TGTGCCAGCAGTGGGGACTACAATGAGCAGTTCTTC.

This chain links TRBV27 with TRBJ2-1; 7 positions match TRBD2. The J segment lost 15 bases and the V segment lost 1 base, leaving 9 bases of the junction unmatched. CDR1 is MNHEY, CDR2 SMNVEV, per germline (reference sequence). The CDR3 covers 13 residues. The CDR3 DNA reads as TGTGCCAGCAGTTTATACAGCGGGGCCCTACCGTTCTTC. Translated, it gives CASSLYSGALPFF.

This clonotype was counted many times. J is TRBJ1-2 and V is TRBV10-3; 8 bases match TRBD1. Germline V lookup: CDR1 ENHRY, CDR2 SYGVKD. The trim removed 7 bases at V and 5 bases at J, leaving 9 bases unmatched. This CDR3 region has 14 residues. CDR3: CAITGQGASYGYTF. CDR3 in DNA: TGTGCCATCACCGGACAGGGTGCCTCATATGGCTACACCTTC.

This clonotype was observed many times. The V gene is TRBV29-1, the J gene TRBJ2-3; tentative D call: TRBD1 (6 bases). The CDR3 has 14 amino acids. CDR1 is SQVTM and CDR2 is ANQGSEA in the germline V gene. Deletions cut 7 bases from V and 7 bases from J, with 21 bases between. This CDR3 is CSAFSGVWDYTQYF. The DNA of the CDR3 is TGCAGCGCCTTCTCAGGGGTGTGGGATTATACGCAGTATTTT.

This clonotype was seen at least ten times. This sequence joins TRBV15 and TRBJ1-1, with 7 positions matching TRBD1. Germline V lookup: CDR1 LNHNV, CDR2 YYDKDF (reference sequence). V trimming: 7 bases; J trimming: 7 bases; junction bases outside the gene matches: 15. The CDR3 loop spans 15 amino acids. The CDR3 is CATTTGLGQLLEAFF. The CDR3 DNA reads TGTGCCACCACAACGGGGCTGGGACAGCTTCTTGAAGCTTTCTTT.

The V and J genes are TRBV6-1 and TRBJ2-3, with D perhaps assigned TRBD1 or TRBD2 (5 bases each). The CDR3 runs 14 residues. V lost 8 bases, J lost 6 bases, and 18 bases lay in between. Germline CDR1 MNHNS, CDR2 SASEGT. The CDR3 bases are TGTGCCAGCGCGGTAGCCACAGGAGGTGATACGCAGTATTTT. Its translation is CASAVATGGDTQYF.

The chain joins TRBV6-5 to TRBJ2-7, with 9 bases lining up with TRBD1. The V and J ends lost 0 bases and 1 base, in that order; junction bases with no gene match: 4. Germline loops: CDR1 MNHEY, CDR2 SVGAGI. This CDR3 region has 16 residues. CDR3 nucleotides: TGTGCCAGCAGTTACTCCCCTGGACAGGGGTCCTACGAGCAGTACTTC. This encodes CASSYSPGQGSYEQYF.

The chain combines TRBV5-1 with TRBJ1-5, with 10 bases fitting TRBD1. Per germline, CDR1 SGHRS and CDR2 YFSETQ. Trimming took 0 bases from V and 7 from J; bases not matched to a gene: 10. The CDR3 runs 17 residues. The CDR3 sequence is CASSLDGKRQGAQPQHF. The CDR3 nucleotides are TGCGCCAGCAGCTTGGATGGGAAGAGACAGGGGGCCCAGCCCCAGCATTTT. The full variable domain, with the rest looked up from reference TRBV5-1 and TRBJ1-5, is KAGVTQTPRYLIKTRGQQVTLSCSPISGHRSVSWYQQTPGQGLQFLFEYFSETQRNKGNFPGRFSGRQFSNSRSEMNVSTLELGDSALYLCASSLDGKRQGAQPQHFGDGTRLSIL.

Many counts were recorded for this clonotype. This chain uses TRBV6-1 with TRBJ1-1, with D uncertain. Germline V lookup: CDR1 MNHNS, CDR2 SASEGT. The CDR3 contains 13 residues. V was pared by 6 bases and J by 9 bases, with 17 bases between. CDR3 bases: TGTGCCAGCAGAAAGACACCATCATGGAAAGCTTTCTTT. Translated, it gives CASRKTPSWKAFF.

This clonotype was seen a few times. The CDR3 DNA reads as TGTGCCAGCTCACCTCGGGCGTTGGTTACTGAAGCTTTCTTT. This codes for CASSPRALVTEAFF. J is TRBJ1-1 and V is TRBV18; no clear D. The germline V and J ends were trimmed by 3 bases and 5 bases, with 13 bases remaining between them. This CDR3 comprises 14 residues. Germline assignment: CDR1 KGHSH and CDR2 LQKENI.

This clonotype was seen ten or more times. The chain combines TRBV6-5 with TRBJ1-5, with 7 bases aligning to TRBD1. The CDR3 extends over 15 amino acids. The V and J ends lost 6 bases and 6 bases, in that order; junction bases with no gene match: 11. Looked up from germline, CDR1 is MNHEY and CDR2 is SVGAGI. The DNA of the CDR3 is TGTGCCAGCAGCCCGACAGGGAGTCTTGGTCAGCCCCAGCATTTT. This codes for CASSPTGSLGQPQHF.

V is TRBV16 and J is TRBJ1-4; D is ambiguous. In germline, CDR1 is KGHSY, CDR2 FQNENV. V lost 0 bases, J lost 11 bases, and 19 bases lay in between. The CDR3 runs to 16 residues. The CDR3 loop is CASSQSRQKGVDKLFF. Written as DNA, the CDR3 is TGTGCCAGCAGCCAATCTCGGCAGAAGGGTGTTGATAAACTGTTTTTT.

This clonotype was counted ten times or more. The V gene is TRBV6-7, the J gene TRBJ1-2, with D unclear. TRBV6-7 belongs to the ORF category, with a function that is uncertain. The germline V and J ends were trimmed by 5 bases and 5 bases, with 18 bases remaining between them. The CDR3 length is 15 residues. The CDR3 sequence: CASSLFPFSLYGYTF. CDR3 DNA sequence: TGTGCCAGCAGTCTCTTTCCCTTTTCCCTTTATGGCTACACCTTC.

This clonotype showed up many times. V is TRBV7-8 and J is TRBJ2-1, with TRBD1 matching over 7 bases. Losses at the gene ends were 2 bases for V and 3 bases for J; bases not matched to a gene: 4. CDR3 length: 15 amino acids. CDR1 is SGHVS and CDR2 is FQNEAQ in the germline V gene. CDR3 protein: CASSLYGTDYNEQFF. In DNA, the CDR3 is TGTGCCAGCAGCTTATACGGGACAGACTACAATGAGCAGTTCTTC.

CDR3 protein: CASSPTEVSYEQYF. The CDR3 nucleotides read TGTGCCAGCTCACCGACCGAGGTATCCTACGAGCAGTACTTC. The rearrangement uses TRBV18 and TRBJ2-7; D gene unclear. Looked up from germline, CDR1 is KGHSH and CDR2 is LQKENI. The CDR3 covers 14 residues. Trimming stripped 3 bases from V and 1 base from J, with 10 bases between.

The V and J genes are TRBV20-1 and TRBJ2-1; 10 bases agree with TRBD2. The CDR3 sequence is 15 residues long. V lost 6 bases, J lost 7 bases, and 12 bases stayed unmatched. The germline gives CDR1 DFQATT, CDR2 SNEGSKA (reference sequence). The DNA of the CDR3 is TGCAGTGCCCCAAAAAGCGGGGGGGCTTGGAATGAGCAGTTCTTC. It codes for CSAPKSGGAWNEQFF.

This clonotype came up many times. V gene TRBV6-5 combines with J gene TRBJ1-2; D remains unclear. The CDR3 contains 13 residues. V lost 6 bases, J lost 4 bases, and 12 bases lay in between. Germline lookup yields CDR1 MNHEY and CDR2 SVGAGI. CDR3 DNA: TGTGCCAGCAGACGTGAAGGTTTCTATGGCTACACCTTC. Translating gives CASRREGFYGYTF.